These T cell receptor beta chains were read from a single sample in a study of Ad26.COV2.S vaccination and SARS-CoV-2 variants. The data were produced by immunoSEQ multiplex PCR, yet TCRdb's version contains in-frame clones alone and is incomplete. The sample carries about 250,000 clones, around nine tenths recorded once. Source: peripheral blood, taken in a trial of Ad26.COV2.S vaccine versus placebo. The receptors derive from a person between 18 and 60 years old who received the Ad26.COV2.S COVID-19 vaccine or a placebo. Each CDR3 is given with its conserved first and last residue. D genes are given only for firm matches. Some rows have no size entry. The others give once, few or many, or a class for an expanded clone.

abundance,j_gene,d_gene,v_gene,CDR3aa,CDR3nt
.,TRBJ2-7,.,TRBV15,CATSRVQHSYEQYF,TGTGCCACCAGCAGAGTGCAGCACTCCTACGAGCAGTACTTC
.,TRBJ2-7,TRBD1,TRBV2,CASLGQSLHGEQYF,TGTGCCAGCCTGGGACAGAGCCTTCACGGCGAGCAGTACTTC
.,TRBJ2-3,TRBD1,TRBV5-4,CASSFGTVTDTQYF,TGTGCCAGCAGCTTCGGGACAGTCACAGATACGCAGTATTTT
.,TRBJ1-4,.,TRBV10-3,CAISAGAGKVNEKLFF,TGTGCCATCAGTGCGGGAGCAGGGAAGGTTAACGAAAAACTGTTTTTT
.,TRBJ1-2,.,TRBV6-6,CASSYSKYSGYGYTF,TGTGCCAGCAGTTACTCGAAGTACTCGGGCTATGGCTACACCTTC
.,TRBJ2-5,TRBD1,TRBV30,CAWRQGKRETQYF,TGTGCCTGGAGACAGGGGAAGAGAGAGACCCAGTACTTC
.,TRBJ1-5,.,TRBV7-7,CASSFRTPSRQPQHF,TGTGCCAGCAGCTTCCGGACTCCCTCCAGGCAGCCCCAGCATTTT
.,TRBJ1-4,.,TRBV30,CAWSVPVYYEKLFF,TGTGCCTGGAGTGTACCGGTTTATTATGAAAAACTGTTTTTT
.,TRBJ1-4,.,TRBV6-1,CASSELRGWSEKLFF,TGTGCCAGCAGTGAACTACGGGGGTGGTCCGAAAAACTGTTTTTT
.,TRBJ2-1,TRBD2,TRBV10-3,CAISERSLAGERNEQFF,TGTGCCATCAGTGAGCGTTCCCTAGCGGGAGAACGGAATGAGCAGTTCTTC
.,TRBJ1-3,.,TRBV19,CASSQRVYRGNTIYF,TGTGCCAGTAGTCAACGGGTATATCGTGGAAACACCATATATTTT
.,TRBJ2-5,TRBD1,TRBV9,CASSATGGAGETQYF,TGTGCCAGCAGCGCTACAGGGGGAGCAGGGGAGACCCAGTACTTC
.,TRBJ2-5,TRBD2,TRBV11-3,CASSLGGGGPGETQYF,TGTGCCAGCAGCTTAGGCGGGGGGGGCCCCGGGGAGACCCAGTACTTC
.,TRBJ2-1,TRBD1,TRBV5-4,CASSFGLRTGDNEQFF,TGTGCCAGCAGCTTTGGGCTGAGGACAGGGGACAATGAGCAGTTCTTC
few,TRBJ2-2,.,TRBV6-4,CASSRAESGELFF,TGTGCCAGCAGCCGGGCGGAGAGCGGGGAGCTGTTTTTT
.,TRBJ1-3,.,TRBV9,CASSVARSSGNTIYF,TGTGCCAGCAGCGTAGCCAGGAGCTCTGGAAACACCATATATTTT
.,TRBJ2-1,.,TRBV4-1,CASSQVMLNEQFF,TGCGCCAGCAGCCAAGTAATGCTAAATGAGCAGTTCTTC
.,TRBJ2-7,.,TRBV7-6,CASSLERGVKNEQYF,TGTGCCAGCAGCTTAGAAAGAGGGGTGAAAAACGAGCAGTACTTC
.,TRBJ1-1,.,TRBV7-2,CASSYRGGTEAFF,TGTGCCAGCAGCTATAGAGGGGGCACTGAAGCTTTCTTT
.,TRBJ2-5,.,TRBV7-2,CASSPPGPRGETQYF,TGTGCCAGCAGCCCTCCGGGTCCACGGGGAGAGACCCAGTACTTC
.,TRBJ1-5,.,TRBV6-1,CASSEEFNQPQHF,TGTGCCAGCAGTGAAGAGTTTAATCAGCCCCAGCATTTT
.,TRBJ1-2,.,TRBV7-2,CASSLGAENYGYTF,TGTGCCAGCAGCTTAGGGGCGGAAAACTATGGCTACACCTTC
.,TRBJ2-5,TRBD2,TRBV14,CASSPLRSGTNQETQYF,TGTGCCAGCAGCCCCCTCCGTAGCGGGACGAACCAAGAGACCCAGTACTTC
.,TRBJ2-1,TRBD2,TRBV19,CASSMPLTSASFQGQFF,TGTGCCAGTAGTATGCCCCTAACTAGCGCGTCTTTCCAGGGGCAGTTCTTC
.,TRBJ1-2,.,TRBV23-1,CASSQSKRNYGYTF,TGCGCCAGCAGTCAATCTAAGCGTAACTATGGCTACACCTTC
once,TRBJ2-1,.,TRBV11-2,CASSYQQDEQFF,TGTGCCAGCAGCTACCAGCAGGATGAGCAGTTCTTC